The 31 T cell receptor beta chains reported below all come from one sample, sequenced in a study of T-cell memory formation after mild COVID-19. In TCRdb, the 5' RACE reads were re-called with MiXCR into one record per CDR3 protein. This table has hundreds of thousands of distinct CDR3 sequences, approximately 25% appearing once. The sequencing sample was made of PBMCs or a T cell subset sorted from them (not recorded which). Receptor source: an adult woman who had mild COVID-19 (a few samples of this study predate the infection). Cell type and time point are not known.

The rearrangement uses TRBV11-1 and TRBJ2-1; 7 positions match TRBD2. Trimming removed 5 bases from V and 7 bases from J; junction bases left unmatched: 14. The germline CDR1 and CDR2 sequences are SGHAT and FQDESV (reference sequence). The CDR3 sequence is 16 residues long. CDR3 sequence (DNA): TGTGCCAGCAGCCACGGCAGGAGGCTAGCGGATAATGAGCAGTTCTTC. Translation: CASSHGRRLADNEQFF.

Ten or more counts support this clonotype. The chain has TRBV27 and TRBJ2-5; TRBD1 or TRBD2 may be the D gene (5 bases each). CDR1 MNHEY and CDR2 SMNVEV come from the germline V gene (reference sequence). The CDR3 runs to 14 residues. V dropped 3 bases and J dropped 0 bases, with 8 bases sitting between them. The CDR3 DNA reads TGTGCCAGCAGTTTGTGGGGGTACCAAGAGACCCAGTACTTC. This gives the protein CASSLWGYQETQYF.

The V and J genes are TRBV3-1 and TRBJ2-7, with TRBD2 identical over 9 bases. Per the germline V gene, CDR1 is LGHDT and CDR2 is YNNKEL (reference sequence). J was trimmed by 0 bases and V by 0 bases; bases with no gene match: 6. The CDR3 sequence is 17 residues long. This CDR3 reads CASSQDPSGGISYEQYF. The CDR3 nucleotides are TGTGCCAGCAGCCAAGACCCGAGCGGGGGGATCTCCTACGAGCAGTACTTC.

V usage is TRBV5-5 and J usage is TRBJ2-1; the match to TRBD2 covers 11 bases. The V segment lost 3 bases and the J segment 5 bases; nucleotides outside the gene matches: 7. This CDR3 is 16 amino acids long. Germline V gene data show CDR1 as SGHKS and CDR2 as YYEKEE (reference sequence). CDR3 amino acids: CASSYPGLADHNEQFF. The CDR3, as DNA: TGTGCCAGCAGCTACCCGGGACTAGCGGACCACAATGAGCAGTTCTTC.

This rearrangement joins TRBV6-5 to TRBJ1-1; D is possibly TRBD1 (6 bases). This CDR3 has 15 amino acids. The germline CDR1 and CDR2 sequences are MNHEY and SVGAGI. Trimming took off 0 bases at V and 0 bases at J, with 8 bases between the two ends. The DNA for the CDR3 is TGTGCCAGCAGTTACTCTTGGACAGTGAACACTGAAGCTTTCTTT. Translation: CASSYSWTVNTEAFF.

The rearrangement uses TRBV6-6 and TRBJ1-1, with a possible D match to TRBD1 (5 bases). Germline CDR1 reads MNHNY; CDR2 reads SVGAGI (reference sequence). This CDR3 contains 12 residues. The germline V and J ends were trimmed by 5 bases and 5 bases, with 9 bases remaining between them. CDR3: CASSVGETEAFF. CDR3 coding DNA: TGTGCCAGCAGTGTAGGGGAAACTGAAGCTTTCTTT.

This clonotype was seen at least ten times. V gene TRBV27 combines with J gene TRBJ1-2; D gene unclear. The CDR3 covers 13 residues. V lost 8 bases and J lost 7, with 17 bases in between. Germline V gives CDR1 MNHEY, CDR2 SMNVEV (reference sequence). The CDR3: CASYSGFAFGYTF. The CDR3 DNA follows: TGTGCCAGCTACAGTGGTTTTGCGTTTGGCTACACCTTC.

A few counts support this clonotype. The chain employs TRBV4-1 and TRBJ2-7, with 8 positions matching TRBD2. J was trimmed by 4 bases and V by 2 bases; bases with no gene match: 13. Germline CDR1 reads MGHRA; CDR2 reads YSYEKL. The CDR3 sequence is 17 residues long. CDR3: CASSQLVERTSFYEQYF. CDR3 coding DNA: TGCGCCAGCAGCCAACTCGTAGAGCGGACTAGCTTTTACGAGCAGTACTTC.

The J gene is TRBJ1-1, the V gene TRBV6-2 or TRBV6-3; D possibly corresponds to TRBD1 (6 bases). The V end was cut by 0 bases, the J end by 3 bases, with 14 bases between. Germline lookup yields CDR1 MNHEY and CDR2 SVGEGT. This CDR3 contains 16 residues. CDR3 nucleotide sequence: TGTGCCAGCAGTTACTCGGGACTTCCAGGGGACACTGAAGCTTTCTTT. It encodes CASSYSGLPGDTEAFF.

This clonotype was seen a handful of times. This chain connects TRBV9 to TRBJ2-1; 7 nucleotides agree with TRBD2. The CDR3 has 15 amino acids. V gave up 2 bases and J gave up 4 bases; unmatched junction bases: 6. Germline V CDR1 and CDR2: SGDLS, YYNGEE. CDR3 bases: TGTGCCAGCAGCGTGTCCAGCGGGGCATACAATGAGCAGTTCTTC. This encodes CASSVSSGAYNEQFF.

This clonotype was counted a few times. This rearrangement joins TRBV12-3 or TRBV12-4 to TRBJ2-7; tentative D call: TRBD2 (5 bases). Trimming shortened V by 5 bases and J by 7 bases, and 18 bases separated the two germline ends. The length of the CDR3 is 14 residues. CDR3 amino acids: CASSLLGLSGEQYF. The CDR3 DNA is TGTGCCAGCAGTCTTCTGGGTCTGTCGGGGGAGCAGTACTTC.

The gene calls are TRBV11-2 and TRBJ2-5, with D uncertain. Germline V gives CDR1 SGHAT, CDR2 FQNNGV. The CDR3 is 14 residues long. Trimming stripped 5 bases from V and 5 bases from J, with 15 bases between. The CDR3 sequence is CASSRWSGQETQYF. CDR3 in DNA: TGTGCCAGCAGCCGGTGGTCCGGCCAGGAGACCCAGTACTTC.

This clonotype was picked up a small number of times. V usage is TRBV6-5 and J usage is TRBJ2-5; D might be TRBD1 or TRBD2, each matching 6 bases. V lost 0 bases, J lost 4 bases, and 18 bases lay in between. CDR3 length equals 17 residues. Per the germline V gene, CDR1 is MNHEY and CDR2 is SVGAGI. The DNA for the CDR3 is TGTGCCAGCAGTTACTCTTTCCGGAGGGGGGTCCCAGAGACCCAGTACTTC. This codes for CASSYSFRRGVPETQYF.

This chain joins TRBV24-1 and TRBJ2-1, with 7 bases lining up with TRBD1. The J segment lost 5 bases and the V segment lost 4 bases, leaving 4 bases of the junction unmatched. The germline CDR1 and CDR2 sequences are KGHDR and SFDVKD. This CDR3 is 14 amino acids long. DNA for the CDR3: TGTGCCACCAGTGAAAGGGGGCCCGACAATGAGCAGTTCTTC. Protein sequence: CATSERGPDNEQFF.

The V and J genes are TRBV4-1 and TRBJ1-1; no clear D gene. Germline V gene data show CDR1 as MGHRA and CDR2 as YSYEKL. V was clipped by 0 bases and J by 0 bases, with 5 bases between them. The CDR3 loop spans 14 amino acids. This CDR3 is CASSQEELNTEAFF. CDR3 DNA sequence: TGCGCCAGCAGCCAAGAAGAGCTGAACACTGAAGCTTTCTTT.

This clonotype was detected a few times. The gene calls are TRBV7-9 and TRBJ2-5; D might be TRBD1 (6 bases). CDR3 length: 16 residues. CDR1 SEHNR and CDR2 FQNEAQ come from the germline V gene (reference sequence). Trimming removed 1 base at V and 4 bases at J, with 16 bases between. CDR3 residues: CASSLGFGGGGETQYF. As DNA, the CDR3 is TGTGCCAGCAGCTTAGGATTTGGGGGCGGAGGAGAGACCCAGTACTTC.

This chain uses TRBV20-1 with TRBJ2-5; D is perhaps TRBD1 (6 bases). This CDR3 comprises 14 residues. V was shortened by 1 base and J by 2 bases, with 11 bases between the two germline ends. Germline CDR1 DFQATT, CDR2 SNEGSKA (reference sequence). This CDR3 is CSARAGQSQETQYF. The CDR3 coding sequence is TGCAGTGCTAGAGCTGGACAGTCGCAAGAGACCCAGTACTTC.

This chain uses TRBV21-1 with TRBJ1-1; TRBD1 was called by the table and not checked on the DNA. TRBV21-1 is shown as a pseudogene. The CDR3 runs to 19 residues. Here the CDR3 DNA reads TGTGCCAGCAGCCCCAGAGGGGGGTCGAAATTAGTTGGGAACACTGAAGCTTTCTTT. Protein product: CASSPRGGSKLVGNTEAFF.

The chain combines TRBV12-3 or TRBV12-4 with TRBJ2-3; possibly TRBD1 for D (5 bases). CDR3 length: 13 residues. Trimming cost V 7 bases and J 5 bases, with 13 bases left between them. CDR3 loop: CASNLGQGDTQYF. The CDR3 DNA is TGTGCCAGCAATCTCGGGCAGGGAGATACGCAGTATTTT.

This chain joins TRBV7-6 and TRBJ2-5, with TRBD2 matching over 8 bases. Trimming took 6 bases from V and 5 from J; bases not matched to a gene: 8. Germline V gene lookup returns CDR1 SGHVS and CDR2 FNYEAQ. CDR3 length: 14 residues. In nucleotides, the CDR3 is TGTGCCAGCAGATCGTACGGGGGGGAGGAGACCCAGTACTTC. Translating gives CASRSYGGEETQYF.

The chain carries TRBV4-1 and TRBJ2-7; 7 bases match TRBD2. This CDR3 is 15 amino acids long. J gave up 0 bases and V 5 bases, and 7 bases lay outside the gene matches. Looked up from germline, CDR1 is MGHRA and CDR2 is YSYEKL. This CDR3 reads CASSEAGRNSYEQYF. The CDR3 DNA is TGCGCCAGCAGCGAAGCGGGGAGGAACTCCTACGAGCAGTACTTC.

This clonotype was observed at least ten times. V usage is TRBV30 and J usage is TRBJ2-1; 9 nucleotides match TRBD2. Germline trimming cut 4 bases from V and 0 bases from J; bases unmatched to any gene: 10. The CDR3 is made up of 17 amino acids. Germline CDR1 reads GTSNPN; CDR2 reads SVGIG (reference sequence). The CDR3 reads CAWTGVASGVSYNEQFF. DNA for the CDR3: TGTGCCTGGACAGGTGTTGCTAGCGGGGTCTCCTACAATGAGCAGTTCTTC.

This sequence joins TRBV2 and TRBJ1-2, with unresolved D. Trimming cost V 6 bases and J 5 bases, with 16 bases left between them. The CDR3 is 14 residues long. Germline CDR1 SNHLY, CDR2 FYNNEI. CDR3 nucleotide sequence: TGTGCCAGCAGAGTTACACCTTTTGGATATGGCTACACCTTC. This encodes CASRVTPFGYGYTF.

The table lists this clonotype with a few counts. The V gene is TRBV12-3 or TRBV12-4, the J gene TRBJ2-7; TRBD1 matches 8 bases. The CDR3 totals 14 residues. The J segment lost 3 bases and the V segment lost 6 bases, leaving 7 bases of the junction unmatched. CDR3 nucleotide sequence: TGTGCCAGCAGCCCGGACAGGGCTTTCTACGAGCAGTACTTC. It translates to CASSPDRAFYEQYF.

There are a few counts of this clonotype. The gene calls are TRBV7-9 and TRBJ2-1; perhaps TRBD2 as D (6 bases). The germline gives CDR1 SEHNR, CDR2 FQNEAQ (reference sequence). CDR3 length equals 15 residues. Trimming stripped 7 bases from V and 7 bases from J, with 20 bases between. The CDR3 here is CASTLGTGVSNEQFF. Written as DNA, the CDR3 is TGTGCCAGCACCTTGGGGACGGGAGTATCGAATGAGCAGTTCTTC.

CDR3 in DNA: TGTGCCACCCTAGCCGGGGGGAGGGGCAATGAGCAGTTCTTC. It codes for CATLAGGRGNEQFF. V is TRBV19 and J is TRBJ2-1; 7 nucleotides match TRBD2. Germline CDR1 LNHDA, CDR2 SQIVND (reference sequence). Trimming cost V 10 bases and J 6 bases; bases outside gene matches: 12. This CDR3 contains 14 residues.

The V gene is TRBV25-1, the J gene TRBJ1-1; D ambiguous. The germline V and J ends were trimmed by 5 bases and 10 bases, with 14 bases remaining between them. Per germline, CDR1 MGHDK and CDR2 SYGVNS. The CDR3 runs 12 residues. CDR3 sequence reads: CASSSKGLRAFF. In DNA, the CDR3 is TGTGCCAGCAGTTCTAAGGGTTTGCGAGCTTTCTTT.

The chain links TRBV9 to TRBJ2-2; no clear D gene. This CDR3 is built from 17 residues. Trimming took off 5 bases at V and 3 bases at J, with 20 bases between the two ends. From germline, CDR1 is SGDLS and CDR2 YYNGEE. The CDR3 sequence: CASSFSRDPKDTGELFF. CDR3 DNA sequence: TGTGCCAGCAGTTTCTCCCGAGACCCTAAGGACACCGGGGAGCTGTTTTTT.

The table lists this clonotype with a few counts. This sequence joins TRBV4-1 and TRBJ1-1, with TRBD1 as a possible D gene (5 bases). Per the germline V gene, CDR1 is MGHRA and CDR2 is YSYEKL. The CDR3 extends over 17 amino acids. Trimming stripped 0 bases from V and 4 bases from J, with 18 bases between. CDR3 DNA sequence: TGCGCCAGCAGCCAAGATCAGAGGGGCGTGATGGGCACTGAAGCTTTCTTT. Its protein is CASSQDQRGVMGTEAFF.

This rearrangement joins TRBV20-1 to TRBJ1-2, with 8 bases aligning to TRBD1. CDR3 length equals 14 residues. The V segment lost 0 bases and the J segment 8 bases; nucleotides outside the gene matches: 8. Germline CDR1 is DFQATT and CDR2 is SNEGSKA (reference sequence). The CDR3 DNA is TGCAGTGCTAGAGATAAAGGGACAGGTGGAGGCTACACCTTC. It is translated as CSARDKGTGGGYTF.

This clonotype occurred a few times. The CDR3 loop reads CSAPGTSTGELFF. The CDR3 bases are TGCAGTGCTCCCGGGACTAGCACCGGGGAGCTGTTTTTT. This chain joins TRBV20-1 and TRBJ2-2; TRBD2 matches at 8 bases. The germline gives CDR1 DFQATT, CDR2 SNEGSKA (reference sequence). V lost 5 bases to trimming and J lost 4 bases; unmatched junction nucleotides: 3. The CDR3 is made up of 13 amino acids.